This TCR beta chain comes out of a study of blood T cells in healthy people across ages. CDR3 length: 16 residues. Trimming left V 7 bases short and J 4 bases short, with 22 bases between. Germline V gene data show CDR1 as MDHEN and CDR2 as SYDVKM. It was with a sample-barcoded 5' primer and a J-beta primer mix that a second PCR of roughly 7 to 12 cycles was run. A template-switch adaptor that had 12 random nucleotides put a tag on each cDNA molecule. TCRdb recomputed calls from the 5' RACE reads with MiXCR, one row per CDR3 protein. The repertoire holds nearly 1 million distinct CDR3 sequences, with roughly 47% as singletons. Russia was home to the donors, healthy Caucasian individuals aged roughly 6 to 95.

The receptor comes from a woman aged 55-75 years in good health. The V gene is TRBV28, the J gene TRBJ1-2; TRBD1 might be the D (5 bases). What was sequenced was blood. Here the CDR3 reads CASNSLWEGSLYGYTF. CDR3 DNA: TGTGCCAGCAATTCACTTTGGGAGGGGTCTCTCTATGGCTACACCTTC.